Following are 18 T cell receptor beta chains from one sample sequenced in a study of Graves' ophthalmopathy and Graves' hyperthyroidism (dated by TCRdb to 2016 to 2019). Data came from an Illumina HiSeq 2000. TCR beta CDR3 regions were amplified from RNA transcripts for repertoire sequencing. HTBI primers and the Qiagen OneStep RT-PCR kit were used in a first-round RT-PCR, which was followed by a second-round multiplex PCR, size selection and purification. Starting from the raw public reads, TCRdb applied fastp trimming at Q25, assembled clones with MiXCR and retained in-frame beta chains. Each record represents a unique CDR3 protein, reported with the most common genes and DNA among its rows. The table for this sample lists 150,000 to 200,000 distinct CDR3 sequences; 39% of them were counted only once. Of the sample, roughly 8.9% falls within the top ten clones. The sequenced material came from peripheral blood. These receptors were collected from a young man with Graves' ophthalmopathy. Donor details come from another sample of the same person, matched by shared clones.

At least ten counts were recorded for this clonotype. The CDR3 bases are TGTGCCAGCAGCTTGCGGGACATCTTAGCCAAAAACATTCAGTACTTC. Its protein is CASSLRDILAKNIQYF. The chain recombines TRBV11-2 with TRBJ2-4; D tentatively fits TRBD1 or TRBD2 (6 bases each). The CDR3 is 16 residues long. The V end was cut by 3 bases, the J end by 0 bases, with 12 bases between. Germline CDR1 SGHAT, CDR2 FQNNGV.

V gene TRBV12-3 or TRBV12-4 combines with J gene TRBJ1-1; TRBD1 aligns across 9 bases. V gave up 5 bases and J gave up 7 bases; unmatched junction bases: 2. The CDR3 has 12 residues. The CDR3 coding sequence is TGTGCCAGCAGTGGGACAGGGAATGAAGCTTTCTTT. Translating it yields CASSGTGNEAFF.

This clonotype showed up many times. The chain couples TRBV6-5 to TRBJ1-2; 9 positions agree with TRBD1. Per germline, CDR1 MNHEY and CDR2 SVGAGI. CDR3 size: 13 residues. Trimming cost V 6 bases and J 3 bases; bases outside gene matches: 2. DNA for the CDR3: TGTGCCAGCAGCCGGGACAGGGACTATGGCTACACCTTC. Protein product: CASSRDRDYGYTF.

The chain couples TRBV6-2 or TRBV6-3 to TRBJ2-7; 13 bases are a match to TRBD2. The V and J ends lost 2 bases and 7 bases, in that order; junction bases with no gene match: 2. Germline-derived CDR1 and CDR2 are MNHEY and SVGEGT. The CDR3 contains 14 residues. The CDR3 sequence: CASSYRLAGGEQYF. The CDR3 nucleotides are TGTGCCAGCAGTTACCGACTAGCGGGAGGTGAGCAGTACTTC.

The rearrangement links TRBV6-5 to TRBJ2-3; D remains ambiguous. Germline CDR1 is MNHEY and CDR2 is SVGAGI. Trimming shortened V by 0 bases and J by 4 bases, and 14 bases separated the two germline ends. The CDR3 totals 16 residues. The CDR3 loop reads CASSYSAGGHPDTQYF. CDR3 sequence (DNA): TGTGCCAGCAGTTACTCCGCTGGCGGCCACCCAGATACGCAGTATTTT.

This clonotype was seen at least ten times. This chain uses TRBV10-3 with TRBJ1-3; D is ambiguous. Looked up from germline, CDR1 is ENHRY and CDR2 is SYGVKD. The CDR3 is 16 residues long. V was shortened by 7 bases and J by 0 bases, with 16 bases between the two germline ends. The CDR3 coding sequence is TGTGCCATCACCAGCCGCCCCGAGGACTCTGGAAACACCATATATTTT. It yields the protein CAITSRPEDSGNTIYF.

There are many counts of this clonotype. The chain recombines TRBV30 with TRBJ1-2; D might be TRBD1 (5 bases). The V gene's germline CDR1 is GTSNPN and CDR2 SVGIG (reference sequence). V shed 4 bases and J shed 2 bases, with 8 bases lying between them. The CDR3 sequence is 12 residues long. CDR3 coding DNA: TGTGCCTGGAAGCGGGGGAACTATGGCTACACCTTC. Residues: CAWKRGNYGYTF.

The table lists this clonotype with many counts. V and J are TRBV19 and TRBJ2-4; 9 nucleotides line up with TRBD2. This CDR3 contains 16 residues. The V and J ends lost 3 bases and 1 base, in that order; junction bases with no gene match: 4. The germline CDR1 and CDR2 sequences are LNHDA and SQIVND (reference sequence). This CDR3 is CASSMVSGRAKNIQYF. CDR3 in DNA: TGTGCCAGTAGTATGGTCAGCGGGAGGGCCAAAAACATTCAGTACTTC.

In its sample, this clonotype was seen many times. The gene calls are TRBV7-9 and TRBJ1-6, with D tentatively TRBD1 (5 bases). V gave up 7 bases and J gave up 5 bases, with 6 bases separating them. From germline, CDR1 is SEHNR and CDR2 FQNEAQ (reference sequence). CDR3 length: 12 amino acids. CDR3: CASTQDNSPLHF. The CDR3 DNA is TGTGCCAGCACACAGGATAATTCACCCCTCCACTTT.

This clonotype was recorded only once. The J gene is TRBJ1-5, the V gene TRBV18; tentative D call: TRBD1 (6 bases). The V end was cut by 2 bases, the J end by 7 bases, with 9 bases between. Germline CDR1 and CDR2: KGHSH and LQKENI. CDR3 size: 13 residues. The CDR3, as DNA: TGTGCCAGCTCACCAGAAGGGGGGCAGCCCCAGCATTTT. Encoded protein: CASSPEGGQPQHF. Filled out from reference TRBV18 and TRBJ1-5, the complete variable domain reads NAGVMQNPRHLVRRRGQEARLRCSPMKGHSHVYWYRQLPEEGLKFMVYLQKENIIDESGMPKERFSAEFPKEGPSILRIQQVVRGDSAAYFCASSPEGGQPQHFGDGTRLSIL.

This clonotype was seen many times. The rearrangement joins TRBV18 to TRBJ2-7; D is undetermined. Germline V gene data show CDR1 as KGHSH and CDR2 as LQKENI. V lost 1 base to trimming and J lost 3 bases, with 13 bases between them. The CDR3 is 15 amino acids. DNA for the CDR3: TGTGCCAGCTCACCACGGAGCGCACGCTACTACGAGCAGTACTTC. It encodes CASSPRSARYYEQYF.

This clonotype was counted many times. V gene TRBV24-1 combines with J gene TRBJ2-4; D unresolved. The length of the CDR3 is 13 residues. The germline V and J ends were trimmed by 4 bases and 7 bases, with 10 bases remaining between them. Germline V CDR1 and CDR2: KGHDR, SFDVKD. CDR3 bases: TGTGCCACCAGTGACCAAGACCCCAACATTCAGTACTTC. Protein product: CATSDQDPNIQYF.

This clonotype was detected ten times or more. The chain uses TRBV15 and TRBJ1-1; the D gene is possibly TRBD1 (5 bases). The V end was cut by 0 bases, the J end by 0 bases, with 20 bases between. The CDR3 extends over 19 amino acids. From germline, CDR1 is LNHNV and CDR2 YYDKDF (reference sequence). This chain's CDR3 is CATSRDGARTENMNTEAFF. The CDR3 bases are TGTGCCACCAGCAGAGATGGGGCTAGGACGGAGAACATGAACACTGAAGCTTTCTTT.

This clonotype was counted at least ten times. The chain carries TRBV19 and TRBJ2-2; 7 bases are a match to TRBD1. With 6 bases clipped from V and 0 bases from J, the junction kept 4 bases outside the gene matches. The germline gives CDR1 LNHDA, CDR2 SQIVND (reference sequence). The CDR3 totals 15 residues. The CDR3 DNA is TGTGCCAGTAGCAAACAGGGGTCGAACACCGGGGAGCTGTTTTTT. Protein: CASSKQGSNTGELFF.

The rearrangement uses TRBV10-3 and TRBJ1-2; 8 positions match TRBD1. Germline trimming cut 6 bases from V and 5 bases from J; bases unmatched to any gene: 2. The CDR3 extends over 12 amino acids. In germline, CDR1 is ENHRY, CDR2 SYGVKD. The CDR3 bases are TGTGCCATCAGCACAGGGGGATATGGCTACACCTTC. Its translation: CAISTGGYGYTF.

In this sample, this clonotype turned up many times. The rearrangement uses TRBV5-6 and TRBJ2-7, with a weak D call TRBD1 (6 bases). The germline gives CDR1 SGHDT, CDR2 YYEEEE. The CDR3 has 14 residues. The V end lost 4 bases, the J end lost 2 bases, and 13 bases lay between the germline ends. The CDR3 nucleotides are TGTGCCAGCAGCGCCACAGGGTCCCCCTACGAGCAGTACTTC. Encoded protein: CASSATGSPYEQYF.

This clonotype was observed at least ten times. The chain is built from TRBV27 and TRBJ2-5, with D unresolved. Germline-derived CDR1 and CDR2 are MNHEY and SMNVEV (reference sequence). CDR3 size: 14 residues. Trimming took 5 bases from V and 2 from J, leaving 12 bases between them. The CDR3 loop is CASSPRALQETQYF. CDR3 nucleotide sequence: TGTGCCAGCAGTCCCCGGGCCCTTCAAGAGACCCAGTACTTC.

There are a few counts of this clonotype. DNA for the CDR3: TGTGCCAGCAGCGAGGGGACAGGGAGATCACCCCTCCACTTT. This encodes CASSEGTGRSPLHF. V and J are TRBV27 and TRBJ1-6, with 9 bases fitting TRBD1. CDR3 size: 14 residues. Germline V CDR1 and CDR2: MNHEY, SMNVEV (reference sequence). V dropped 6 bases and J dropped 10; count of bases not matched to a gene: 7.